This T cell receptor beta chain was recorded in a study of Ad26.COV2.S vaccination and SARS-CoV-2 variants. About the study: Ad26.COV2.S shots went into the muscle once or twice, 56 days apart. Study-wide points: Vaccine recipients showed a spike-specific TCR breadth that was higher than in placebo recipients.

The germline gives CDR1 LNHDA, CDR2 SQIVND (reference sequence). This CDR3 is 14 amino acids long. V gave up 9 bases and J gave up 2 bases; unmatched junction bases: 7. TCRdb keeps only in-frame clones here, not all; method: immunoSEQ multiplex PCR. Among a few hundred thousand clones, 83% were seen once, and the ten largest hold just under 7.5%. A note on this clone: Its cognate antigen is unknown.

Treatment here: around 19 received Ad26.COV2.S at low or high dose, single or two shots; roughly five received placebo; per-sample allocation not given. On day 63 after the first injection, vaccine and placebo recipients gave samples. This clonotype was obtained from a person aged 18 to 65 who received the Ad26.COV2.S COVID-19 vaccine or a placebo. The rearrangement uses TRBV19 and TRBJ1-2; 9 nucleotides align to TRBD1. Specimen: peripheral blood, collected in a trial of Ad26.COV2.S vaccine versus placebo. The CDR3 DNA follows: TGTGCCAGCCGGGGACAGGGAAGGAACTATGGCTACACCTTC. It yields the protein CASRGQGRNYGYTF.